This entry lists 10 T cell receptor beta chains sequenced from one sample in a study of T cells in tumors after PD-1 blockade. Some clones are missing from TCRdb's copy, which holds only in-frame ones; the method was immunoSEQ multiplex PCR. The sample shows tens of thousands of clones, around 85% of them seen only once. The sample here was PBMCs, taken before anti-PD-1 therapy. The receptors were sampled from a human donor with advanced basal cell or squamous cell carcinoma (not recorded which).

This clone was counted only a few times. The chain links TRBV10-3 to TRBJ2-2; D is unclear. V was shortened by 2 bases and J by 9 bases, with 7 bases between the two germline ends. The germline gives CDR1 ENHRY, CDR2 SYGVKD. This CDR3 comprises 12 residues. CDR3 sequence: CAISEISRELFF. The CDR3 DNA sequence: TGTGCCATCAGTGAGATTTCTCGGGAGCTGTTTTTT.

The chain links TRBV6-1 to TRBJ2-7; no reliable D call. Germline CDR1 is MNHNS and CDR2 is SASEGT. This CDR3 region has 14 residues. Trimming stripped 2 bases from V and 7 bases from J, with 15 bases between. This CDR3 reads CASSEYSSFGEQYF. In DNA form, the CDR3 reads TGTGCCAGCAGTGAATATAGTAGCTTTGGGGAGCAGTACTTC.

The V gene is TRBV5-4, the J gene TRBJ2-6; 10 nucleotides match TRBD1. Germline V gene data show CDR1 as SGHNT and CDR2 as YYREEE (reference sequence). This CDR3 comprises 18 residues. The J segment lost 1 base and the V segment lost 4 bases, leaving 8 bases of the junction unmatched. The CDR3 coding sequence is TGTGCCAGCAGCACCCGGGACAGGGGTTCGTCTGGGGCCAACGTCCTGACTTTC. Translating it yields CASSTRDRGSSGANVLTF.

For the CDR3, the DNA is TGCAGCGTTGGCTCGCGGGGCGGTGGCACTGAAGCTTTCTTT. Translating gives CSVGSRGGGTEAFF. This chain uses TRBV29-1 with TRBJ1-1; a possible D gene is TRBD1 (5 bases). The CDR3 is made up of 14 amino acids. With 4 bases removed from V and 4 bases from J, the gap between germline ends came to 16 bases. CDR1 is SQVTM and CDR2 is ANQGSEA in the germline V gene.

Regarding this clone: This sample includes further DNA sequences coding for the same CDR3. J is TRBJ2-2 and V is TRBV5-4; 7 nucleotides align to TRBD1. Germline CDR1 and CDR2: SGHNT and YYREEE (reference sequence). V gave up 6 bases and J gave up 7 bases; unmatched junction bases: 6. The CDR3 runs 13 residues. CDR3 residues: CASKTGTYGELFF. The DNA for the CDR3 is TGTGCCAGCAAGACAGGGACGTACGGGGAGCTGTTTTTT.

The chain carries TRBV19 and TRBJ2-7, with 8 bases identical to TRBD2. Germline V CDR1 and CDR2: LNHDA, SQIVND (reference sequence). The V and J ends lost 0 bases and 2 bases, in that order; junction bases with no gene match: 6. CDR3 length equals 16 residues. CDR3 in amino acids: CASSIDLAGGTYEQYF. CDR3 DNA: TGTGCCAGTAGTATAGATCTAGCGGGTGGGACCTACGAGCAGTACTTC. The variable domain in full, completed from reference TRBV19 and TRBJ2-7, reads DGGITQSPKYLFRKEGQNVTLSCEQNLNHDAMYWYRQDPGQGLRLIYYSQIVNDFQKGDIAEGYSVSREKKESFPLTVTSAQKNPTAFYLCASSIDLAGGTYEQYFGPGTRLTVT.

The chain couples TRBV15 to TRBJ2-1; TRBD2 is a possible D gene (5 bases). CDR1 is LNHNV and CDR2 is YYDKDF in the germline V gene (reference sequence). The CDR3 consists of 13 residues. The V and J ends lost 0 bases and 12 bases respectively, with 12 bases between them. The CDR3 region has the DNA TGTGCCACCAGCAGAGATCCGAGGGAAGGGCAGTTCTTC. Translating it yields CATSRDPREGQFF.

The rearrangement joins TRBV2 to TRBJ2-7; TRBD2 matches at 9 bases. The CDR3 has 15 residues. In germline, CDR1 is SNHLY, CDR2 FYNNEI. V lost 1 base, J lost 6 bases, and 7 bases stayed unmatched. The CDR3 spells CASSEGLAGPGEQYF. The CDR3 region has the DNA TGTGCCAGCAGTGAAGGCCTAGCGGGACCTGGCGAGCAGTACTTC.

The V call is TRBV3-1 (or the pseudogene TRBV3-2), the J call TRBJ2-1; TRBD1 aligns across 9 bases. With 1 base clipped from V and 1 base from J, the junction kept 8 bases outside the gene matches. The CDR3 spans 18 residues. CDR1 and CDR2 from the germline V gene are LGHDT and YNNKEL (reference sequence). CDR3 residues: CASSQGGGTGLSYNEQFF. DNA for the CDR3: TGTGCCAGCAGCCAAGGGGGGGGGACAGGGCTTTCCTACAATGAGCAGTTCTTC.

This chain connects TRBV6-9 to TRBJ1-5; D remains unclear. Deletions cut 8 bases from V and 7 bases from J, with 21 bases between. This CDR3 region has 15 residues. Germline values: CDR1 MNHGY, CDR2 SVAAGI. The DNA for the CDR3 is TGTGCCAGCGGACCTGAAGGGATCCAGAAGCAGCCCCAGCATTTT. Protein: CASGPEGIQKQPQHF.